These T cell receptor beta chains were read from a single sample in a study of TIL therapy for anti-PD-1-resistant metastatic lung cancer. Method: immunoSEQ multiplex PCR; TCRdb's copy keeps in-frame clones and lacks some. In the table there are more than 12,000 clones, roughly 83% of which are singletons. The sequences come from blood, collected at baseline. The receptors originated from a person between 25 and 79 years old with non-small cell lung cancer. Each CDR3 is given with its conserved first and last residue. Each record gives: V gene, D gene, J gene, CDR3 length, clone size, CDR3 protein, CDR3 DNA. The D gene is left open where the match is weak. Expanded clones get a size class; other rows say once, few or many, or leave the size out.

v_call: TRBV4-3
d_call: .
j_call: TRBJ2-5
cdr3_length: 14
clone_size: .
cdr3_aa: CASSQRQLQETQYF
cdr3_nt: TGCGCCAGCAGCCAGCGACAGCTACAAGAGACCCAGTACTTC

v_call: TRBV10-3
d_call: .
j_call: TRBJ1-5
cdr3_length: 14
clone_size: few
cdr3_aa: CAISRTGTNQPQHF
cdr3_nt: TGTGCCATCAGTCGAACAGGGACCAATCAGCCCCAGCATTTT

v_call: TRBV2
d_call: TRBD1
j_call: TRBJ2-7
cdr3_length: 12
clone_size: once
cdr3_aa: CASGGQGYEQYF
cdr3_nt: TGTGCCAGCGGGGGACAGGGGTACGAGCAGTACTTC

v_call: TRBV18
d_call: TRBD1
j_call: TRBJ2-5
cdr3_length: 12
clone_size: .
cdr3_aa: CASSRQGETQYF
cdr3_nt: TGTGCCAGCTCACGACAGGGAGAGACCCAGTACTTC

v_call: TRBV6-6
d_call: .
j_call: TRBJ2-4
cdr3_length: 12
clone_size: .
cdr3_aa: CASKGAKNIQYF
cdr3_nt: TGTGCCAGCAAGGGGGCCAAAAACATTCAGTACTTC

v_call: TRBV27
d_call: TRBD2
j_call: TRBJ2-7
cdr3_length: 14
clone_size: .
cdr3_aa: CASSFGRGDYEQYF
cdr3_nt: TGTGCCAGCAGTTTCGGGCGGGGGGACTACGAGCAGTACTTC

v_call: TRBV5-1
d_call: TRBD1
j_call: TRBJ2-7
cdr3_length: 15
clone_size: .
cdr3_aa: CASSPGTGGQYEQYF
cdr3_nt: TGCGCCAGCAGCCCGGGGACAGGGGGGCAGTACGAGCAGTACTTC

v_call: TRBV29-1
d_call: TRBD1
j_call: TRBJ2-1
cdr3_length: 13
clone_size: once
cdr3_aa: CSVPGQPNNEQFF
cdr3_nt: TGCAGCGTCCCGGGACAGCCCAACAATGAGCAGTTCTTC

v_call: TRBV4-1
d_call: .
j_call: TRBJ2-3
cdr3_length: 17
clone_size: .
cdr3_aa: CASSQVPSGSSTDTQYF
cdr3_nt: TGCGCCAGCAGCCAAGTACCGTCGGGATCTAGCACAGATACGCAGTATTTT

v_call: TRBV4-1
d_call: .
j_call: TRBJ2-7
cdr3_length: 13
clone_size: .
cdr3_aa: CASSQDRGHEQYF
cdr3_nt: TGCGCCAGCAGCCAAGATAGGGGTCACGAGCAGTACTTC

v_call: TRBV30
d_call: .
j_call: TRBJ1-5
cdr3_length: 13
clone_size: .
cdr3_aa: CAWSHQGNQPQHF
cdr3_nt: TGTGCCTGGAGCCATCAGGGAAATCAGCCCCAGCATTTT

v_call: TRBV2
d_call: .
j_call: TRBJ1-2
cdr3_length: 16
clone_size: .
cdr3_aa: CANYQARDSPNYGYTF
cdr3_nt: TGTGCCAACTACCAAGCTAGAGACAGCCCTAACTATGGCTACACCTTC

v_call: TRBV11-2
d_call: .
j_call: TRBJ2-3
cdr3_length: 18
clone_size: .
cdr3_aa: CASSLEGELGRSTDTQYF
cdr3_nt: TGTGCCAGCAGCTTAGAAGGGGAACTAGGGCGTAGCACAGATACGCAGTATTTT

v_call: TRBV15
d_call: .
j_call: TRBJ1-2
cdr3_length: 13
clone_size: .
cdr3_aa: CATSRDGGDGYTF
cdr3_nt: TGTGCCACCAGCAGGGATGGGGGGGACGGCTACACCTTC

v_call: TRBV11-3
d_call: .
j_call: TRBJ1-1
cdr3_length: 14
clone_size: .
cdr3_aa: CASSPGGGNTEAFF
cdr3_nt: TGTGCCAGCAGCCCGGGGGGGGGAAACACTGAAGCTTTCTTT

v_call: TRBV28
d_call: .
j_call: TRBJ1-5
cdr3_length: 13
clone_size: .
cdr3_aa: CASSFLSNQPQHF
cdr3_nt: TGTGCCAGCAGTTTCCTGAGCAATCAGCCCCAGCATTTT

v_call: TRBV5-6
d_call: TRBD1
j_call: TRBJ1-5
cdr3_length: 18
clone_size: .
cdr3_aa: CASSLRTGGVLGNQPQHF
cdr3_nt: TGTGCCAGCAGCTTGAGGACAGGGGGCGTATTGGGCAATCAGCCCCAGCATTTT

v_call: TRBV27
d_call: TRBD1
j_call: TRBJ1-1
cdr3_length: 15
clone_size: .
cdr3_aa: CASSLRWQGGAEAFF
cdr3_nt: TGTGCCAGCAGTTTAAGGTGGCAGGGGGGAGCTGAAGCTTTCTTT

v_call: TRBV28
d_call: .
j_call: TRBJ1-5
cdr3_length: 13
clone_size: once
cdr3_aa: CASSLRGRGPQHF
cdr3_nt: TGTGCCAGCAGTTTAAGGGGCCGGGGGCCCCAGCATTTT

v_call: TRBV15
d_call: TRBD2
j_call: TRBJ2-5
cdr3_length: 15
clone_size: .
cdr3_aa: CATSRDRAGRGTQYF
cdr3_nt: TGTGCCACCAGCAGAGATCGAGCGGGGAGGGGGACCCAGTACTTC